Listed below are T cell receptor beta chains from one sample, sequenced in a study of OX40 agonist ivuxolimab in advanced cancers. The protocol was immunoSEQ multiplex PCR, while the TCRdb copy is restricted to in-frame clones and leaves out a portion. Here the sample spans approximately 80,000 clones, around 82% being singletons. Sequencing used CD4+ or CD8+ T cells sorted from blood, obtained in a trial of the OX40 agonist ivuxolimab. Receptors were obtained from an adult with an advanced solid tumor such as melanoma, head and neck, liver or kidney cancer. The conserved cysteine and the conserved F or W are not part of the CDR3 here.

TRBV10-3	TRBJ2-6	AIRVSDGRGSGANVLT
TRBV19	TRBJ2-1	ASSASYNEQF
TRBV6-6	TRBJ1-1	ASSYGPFLLNTEAF
TRBV29-1	TRBJ2-2	SADRGNTGELF
TRBV13	TRBJ2-5	ASSHGGGRARETQY
TRBV19	TRBJ2-1	ASSMIVGQGIGEQF
TRBV21-1	TRBJ2-5	ASSKRQVGSETQY
TRBV10-3	TRBJ2-3	AISAGQGGADTQY
TRBV9	TRBJ1-5	ASSVDSQRGAQH
TRBV4-3	TRBJ2-1	ASSQDGYSAYNEQF
TRBV7-2	TRBJ2-5	ASSPERYQETQY
TRBV29-1	TRBJ2-2	SAVRGTNTGELF
TRBV7-2	TRBJ2-1	ASSPAGEFVDEQF
TRBV6-1	TRBJ2-1	ASRLGLGNEQF
TRBV7-9	TRBJ1-2	ASYPSGGGSYGYT
TRBV7-8	TRBJ2-3	ASSLFRESRDTQY
TRBV5-4	TRBJ2-5	ASSKGGSGSSEQY
TRBV9	TRBJ1-1	ASSVATGNTEAF
TRBV5-1	TRBJ2-2	ASKGDWGTGELF
TRBV28	TRBJ1-5	ASSPPGQRIVYSNQPQH
TRBV28	TRBJ2-7	ASSSRRAKGYEQY
TRBV6-6	TRBJ2-7	ASSSSGSYEQY
TRBV6-5	TRBJ2-5	AVTAASGGETQY
TRBV18	TRBJ2-1	ASSPFQGWDSNEQF